This is a list of T cell receptor beta chains from one sample in a study of blood T cell repertoires in COVID-19. Sequencing was performed with immunoSEQ multiplex PCR; in TCRdb, only in-frame clones are kept and a portion is missing. The table has 130,000 to 150,000 clones, about 80% seen once. The source material was peripheral blood. All receptors derive from an elderly woman with acute or convalescent COVID-19. The CDR3 runs from the conserved cysteine through the conserved F or W. D genes are given only for firm matches. Clone size, where shown, is once, few, many, or a class for clones that have expanded.

clone size	V gene	J gene	D gene	CDR3 DNA	CDR3 protein
NA	TRBV7-2	TRBJ1-1	NA	TGTGCCAGCAGCCCTCTTCCGGGAAAAAATACTGAAGCTTTCTTT	CASSPLPGKNTEAFF
few	TRBV12-3/TRBV12-4	TRBJ1-1	NA	TGTGCCAGCAGATTCACAGAGAACACTGAAGCTTTCTTT	CASRFTENTEAFF
few	TRBV10-3	TRBJ1-6	NA	TGTGCCATCAGGGACAGAGATAATTCACCCCTCCACTTT	CAIRDRDNSPLHF
NA	TRBV7-2	TRBJ1-6	TRBD1	TGTGCCAGCAGCCGGGGACAGCCCCAGAATTCACCCCTCCACTTT	CASSRGQPQNSPLHF
once	TRBV7-9	TRBJ1-4	NA	TGTGCCAGCAGCTCAAGGTCGGGGTTCACTAATGAAAAACTGTTTTTT	CASSSRSGFTNEKLFF
NA	TRBV7-2	TRBJ1-5	NA	TGTGCCAGCACCTTAGGGGGGGGGTATAGCAATCAGCCCCAGCATTTT	CASTLGGGYSNQPQHF
NA	TRBV9	TRBJ2-3	NA	TGTGCCAGCAGCGTATCGCCGCCAAGGGGTACCGCAGATACGCAGTATTTT	CASSVSPPRGTADTQYF
NA	TRBV15	TRBJ1-6	NA	TGTGCCACCAGCAGGACGGGGACACCTAATTCACCCCTCCACTTT	CATSRTGTPNSPLHF
NA	TRBV18	TRBJ1-4	NA	TGTGCCAGCTCACCACCGCGGACAGTCCCCGTCAATGAAAAACTGTTTTTT	CASSPPRTVPVNEKLFF
NA	TRBV5-6	TRBJ1-3	TRBD1	TGTGCCAGCAGCTTGGGACAGGGGGGAAACACCATATATTTT	CASSLGQGGNTIYF
NA	TRBV9	TRBJ2-3	NA	TGTGCCAGCAGCGTAGTAGGGGGAGGCACAGATACGCAGTATTTT	CASSVVGGGTDTQYF
NA	TRBV30	TRBJ1-4	TRBD1	TGTGCCGCTAACAGGGGGCTGGGTGAAAAACTGTTTTTT	CAANRGLGEKLFF
NA	TRBV6-5	TRBJ1-6	NA	TGTGCCAGCAGTTACTCCGCAGGGCCCAATAATTCACCCCTCCACTTT	CASSYSAGPNNSPLHF
NA	TRBV10-2	TRBJ1-6	TRBD1	TGCGCCAGCAGTGAGGTAGGGACAGGAAATTTCCCCCTCCACTTT	CASSEVGTGNFPLHF
NA	TRBV6-5	TRBJ1-1	NA	TGTGCCAGCAGTTACAGGGAGTACACTGAAGCTTTCTTT	CASSYREYTEAFF
NA	TRBV5-4	TRBJ2-3	NA	TGTGCCAGCAGCCCTAAGCCAGATACGCAGTATTTT	CASSPKPDTQYF
NA	TRBV19	TRBJ1-1	NA	TGTGCCAGTAGTGGCTCCAGGGTCACTGAAGCTTTCTTT	CASSGSRVTEAFF
NA	TRBV19	TRBJ1-1	NA	TGTGCCAGTAGTAATACGGACAGCAGACTTGAGGCTTTCTTT	CASSNTDSRLEAFF
NA	TRBV19	TRBJ2-1	TRBD1	TGTGCCAGTAAGGCACTCCGGGACAGAGGTAACAATGAGCAGTTCTTC	CASKALRDRGNNEQFF
once	TRBV27	TRBJ1-5	TRBD1	TGTGCCAGCAGTCCCGGGACAGGGGAATCTCAGCCCCAGCATTTT	CASSPGTGESQPQHF